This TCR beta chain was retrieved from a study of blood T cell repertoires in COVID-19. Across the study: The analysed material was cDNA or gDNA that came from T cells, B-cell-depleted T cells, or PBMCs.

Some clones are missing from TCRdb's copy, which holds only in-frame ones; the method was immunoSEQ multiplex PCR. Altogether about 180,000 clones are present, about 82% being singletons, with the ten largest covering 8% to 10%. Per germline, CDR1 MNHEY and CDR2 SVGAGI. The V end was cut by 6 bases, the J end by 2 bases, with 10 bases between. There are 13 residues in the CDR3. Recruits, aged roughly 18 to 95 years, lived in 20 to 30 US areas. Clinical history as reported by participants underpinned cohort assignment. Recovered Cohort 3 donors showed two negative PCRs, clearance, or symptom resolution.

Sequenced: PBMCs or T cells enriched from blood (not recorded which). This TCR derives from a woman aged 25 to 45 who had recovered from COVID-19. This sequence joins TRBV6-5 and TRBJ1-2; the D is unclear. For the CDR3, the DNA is TGTGCCAGCAGAATGGGAGTAAACTATGGCTACACCTTC. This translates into CASRMGVNYGYTF.